This T cell receptor (beta chain) appears in the sequencing data of a study of T cell changes during pregnancy in multiple sclerosis. Trimming took 4 bases from V and 9 from J; bases not matched to a gene: 14. The CDR3 is 16 residues long. Germline V lookup: CDR1 MNHNS, CDR2 SASEGT. Here immunoSEQ multiplex PCR was the method, and the copy in TCRdb shows in-frame clones only, minus some. The table shows tens of thousands of clones, with 90% occurring only once. The chain links TRBV6-1 to TRBJ2-1; 8 bases map to TRBD1. This TCR derives from a female donor with multiple sclerosis, enrolled in a pregnancy study. The specimen was CD8+ T cells from peripheral blood mononuclear cells, collected before pregnancy. CDR3 in amino acids: CASSVRTGRYDTEQFF. The CDR3 DNA follows: TGTGCCAGCAGTGTTCGGACAGGGAGATACGACACTGAGCAGTTCTTC.